A selection of T cell receptor beta chains follows, all from one sample in a study of blood T cells in healthy people across ages. One entry per CDR3 protein results from TCRdb running MiXCR on the 5' RACE reads. The data contain fewer than 950,000 distinct CDR3 sequences, under 40% of them singletons. Sequencing was performed on blood. Source of these receptors: a man younger than 30 in good health. Each CDR3 is given with its conserved first and last residue. A D gene is named only where the DNA matches it firmly. Rows give clone size only sometimes, using once, few, many, or a class for an expanded clone.

. | TRBJ2-1 | TRBV6-6 | . | CASSYGPSSYNEQFF | TGTGCCAGCAGTTACGGGCCGAGCTCCTACAATGAGCAGTTCTTC
TRBD2 | TRBJ2-7 | TRBV20-1 | . | CSAPSTSGGSTYEQYF | TGCAGTGCGCCTAGCACTAGCGGGGGGTCCACCTACGAGCAGTACTTC
TRBD2 | TRBJ2-1 | TRBV3-1 | many | CASSLSGVYNEQFF | TGTGCCAGCTCACTTAGCGGGGTATACAATGAGCAGTTCTTC
. | TRBJ2-4 | TRBV6-6 | . | CASSPDGTQNIQYF | TGTGCCAGCAGTCCCGACGGGACCCAAAACATTCAGTACTTC
. | TRBJ1-2 | TRBV30 | . | CAWSVQGRNFHGYTF | TGTGCCTGGAGTGTACAGGGACGGAACTTTCATGGCTACACCTTC
TRBD1 | TRBJ1-6 | TRBV25-1 | . | CASSPHRGSYNSPLHF | TGTGCCAGCAGTCCCCACAGGGGTTCCTATAATTCACCCCTCCACTTT
. | TRBJ2-4 | TRBV20-1 | . | CSAYRESKNIQYF | TGCAGTGCCTACAGGGAATCCAAAAACATTCAGTACTTC
. | TRBJ1-1 | TRBV6-2/TRBV6-3 | . | CASSQGTPEAFF | TGTGCCAGCAGTCAGGGGACGCCTGAAGCTTTCTTT
. | TRBJ2-2 | TRBV25-1 | . | CASSRPENTGELFF | TGTGCCAGCAGTAGGCCGGAGAACACCGGGGAGCTGTTTTTT
. | TRBJ2-1 | TRBV27 | many | CASSSTLYGQFF | TGTGCCAGCAGTTCCACCCTATACGGGCAGTTCTTC
TRBD2 | TRBJ2-1 | TRBV2 | . | CASSGGFGTSGGNEQFF | TGTGCCAGCAGTGGTGGATTTGGGACTAGCGGGGGTAATGAGCAGTTCTTC
TRBD1 | TRBJ1-2 | TRBV2 | few | CARGGQANYGYTF | TGTGCCAGGGGGGGACAGGCCAACTATGGCTACACCTTC
. | TRBJ2-2 | TRBV20-1 | once | CSATGPMNTAELFF | TGCAGTGCCACCGGACCGATGAACACCGCGGAGCTGTTTTTT
. | TRBJ1-4 | TRBV4-2 | . | CASSQARDEKLFF | TGTGCCAGCAGCCAAGCCCGGGATGAAAAACTGTTTTTT
TRBD2 | TRBJ2-3 | TRBV27 | . | CASSLNLAGDFTDTQYF | TGTGCCAGCAGTTTGAACCTAGCGGGGGATTTCACAGATACGCAGTATTTT